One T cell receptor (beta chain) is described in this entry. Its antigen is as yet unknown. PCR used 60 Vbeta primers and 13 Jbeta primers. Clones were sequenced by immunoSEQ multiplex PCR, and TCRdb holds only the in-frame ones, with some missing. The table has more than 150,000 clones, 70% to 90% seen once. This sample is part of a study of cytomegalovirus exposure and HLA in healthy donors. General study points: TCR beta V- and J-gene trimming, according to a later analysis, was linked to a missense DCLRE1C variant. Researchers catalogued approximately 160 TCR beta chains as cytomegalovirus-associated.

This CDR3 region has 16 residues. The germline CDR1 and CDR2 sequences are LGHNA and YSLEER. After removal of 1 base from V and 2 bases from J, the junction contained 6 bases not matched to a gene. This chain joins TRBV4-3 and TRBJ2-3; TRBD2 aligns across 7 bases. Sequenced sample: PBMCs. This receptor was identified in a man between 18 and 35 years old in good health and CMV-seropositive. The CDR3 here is CASSQAGGTVTDTQYF. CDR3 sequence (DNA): TGCGCCAGCAGCCAAGCGGGGGGAACGGTCACAGATACGCAGTATTTT.